A single sample is the source of the 15 T cell receptor beta chains below, sequenced in a study of radiation and T cells in renal cell carcinoma. TCRdb's copy holds only in-frame clones and misses some; the assay was immunoSEQ multiplex PCR. The sample holds approximately 92,000 clones; approximately 80% are singletons and the top ten take 9.4%. The time point denotes: blood 4 weeks post-SBRT, at nephrectomy. Treatment in this sample: 15 Gy SBRT to primary tumor, nephrectomy 4 weeks later. This specimen was blood, taken from a patient whose treatment included radiotherapy and nephrectomy. These receptors came from a man aged 50 to 59 with renal cell carcinoma.

The chain uses TRBV5-1 and TRBJ1-5; D is uncertain. V was cut by 2 bases and J by 2 bases, with 5 bases left in between. This CDR3 spans 13 amino acids. The V gene's germline CDR1 is SGHRS and CDR2 YFSETQ. Written as DNA, the CDR3 is TGCGCCAGCAGCTTTACAGGCAATCAGCCCCAGCATTTT. As protein: CASSFTGNQPQHF.

The chain employs TRBV28 and TRBJ1-1; weak D call: TRBD1 (6 bases). CDR3 length equals 16 residues. V lost 8 bases and J 1 base, leaving 20 bases between the germline ends. Germline V CDR1 and CDR2: MDHEN, SYDVKM. The CDR3 DNA sequence: TGTGCCAGCGGAAGTAGGGGGGGCCTAGGGAACACTGAAGCTTTCTTT. It encodes CASGSRGGLGNTEAFF.

This clone was observed once. This chain links TRBV4-1 with TRBJ1-5; no clear D gene. This CDR3 region has 16 residues. Germline CDR1 MGHRA, CDR2 YSYEKL. V was trimmed by 4 bases and J by 2 bases, leaving 15 bases between them. The CDR3 nucleotides read TGCGCCAGCAGCCTAGAGGGAGTTACGGGCAATCAGCCCCAGCATTTT. Amino acids: CASSLEGVTGNQPQHF.

The genes are TRBV14 and TRBJ1-1; D not certain. The germline gives CDR1 SGHDN, CDR2 FVKESK. Trimming took off 4 bases at V and 4 bases at J, with 16 bases between the two ends. The CDR3 consists of 15 residues. The CDR3 DNA sequence: TGTGCCAGCAGCCCCAGCCCGCTTCAGGTCACTGAAGCTTTCTTT. Protein sequence: CASSPSPLQVTEAFF.

The chain has TRBV27 and TRBJ2-7; 12 positions match TRBD2. The CDR3 runs to 14 residues. V lost 10 bases to trimming and J lost 3 bases; unmatched junction nucleotides: 7. CDR1 MNHEY and CDR2 SMNVEV come from the germline V gene (reference sequence). The CDR3 DNA sequence: TGTGCCAACTTTCCGGGACTAGCGGGCTACGAGCAGTACTTC. Translation gives CANFPGLAGYEQYF.

This clone has a single count. The chain is built from TRBV18 and TRBJ1-5; D possibly corresponds to TRBD1 (5 bases). Germline V CDR1 and CDR2: KGHSH, LQKENI. The CDR3 runs 14 residues. V shed 1 base and J shed 7 bases, with 11 bases lying between them. CDR3 amino acids: CASSPRQGEQPQHF. The CDR3, as DNA: TGTGCCAGCTCACCACGGCAGGGAGAACAGCCCCAGCATTTT.

This clone was counted at least ten times. The CDR3 sequence: CASSPRDRVRAYNEQFF. The CDR3 region has the DNA TGTGCCAGCAGCCCCCGGGACAGGGTTCGGGCTTACAATGAGCAGTTCTTC. V is TRBV7-9 and J is TRBJ2-1, with 9 bases lining up with TRBD1. Trimming removed 5 bases from V and 4 bases from J; junction bases left unmatched: 12. CDR3 length: 17 residues. Germline CDR1 is SEHNR and CDR2 is FQNEAQ (reference sequence).

This chain uses TRBV6-1 with TRBJ2-7; D uncertain. The V and J ends lost 6 bases and 4 bases respectively, with 10 bases between them. The CDR3 is 12 amino acids. In germline, CDR1 is MNHNS, CDR2 SASEGT. The chain's CDR3 is CASSPQQYEQYF. The CDR3 DNA reads as TGTGCCAGCAGCCCCCAGCAGTACGAGCAGTACTTC.

The rearrangement links TRBV7-8 to TRBJ1-1; TRBD1 is a possible D gene (6 bases). Germline V gene sequence: CDR1 SGHVS, CDR2 FQNEAQ. The CDR3 runs 11 residues. The V end was cut by 0 bases, the J end by 14 bases, with 10 bases between. The CDR3 loop is CASSLAGDNFF. In DNA, the CDR3 is TGTGCCAGCAGCTTAGCTGGGGACAACTTCTTT.

The chain joins TRBV11-2 to TRBJ1-6; D uncertain. The CDR3 spans 13 residues. The germline CDR1 and CDR2 sequences are SGHAT and FQNNGV. V was trimmed by 2 bases and J by 8 bases, leaving 7 bases between them. CDR3 loop: CASSLRPDSPLHF. For the CDR3, the DNA is TGTGCCAGCAGCTTACGACCCGATTCACCCCTCCACTTT.

The gene calls are TRBV18 and TRBJ1-2, with D possibly matching TRBD1 (6 bases). With 3 bases removed from V and 1 base from J, the gap between germline ends came to 15 bases. Per the germline V gene, CDR1 is KGHSH and CDR2 is LQKENI. There are 16 residues in the CDR3. CDR3 sequence reads: CASSPRTVNDNYGYTF. The CDR3 bases are TGTGCCAGCTCACCTCGGACAGTAAACGATAACTATGGCTACACCTTC.

The V and J genes are TRBV29-1 and TRBJ2-5; 7 bases are shared with TRBD2. Germline CDR1 reads SQVTM; CDR2 reads ANQGSEA. Germline trimming cut 7 bases from V and 11 bases from J; bases unmatched to any gene: 13. The CDR3 covers 12 residues. The CDR3 nucleotides read TGCAGCGCCGGTCCAGCGGGGAGCGGGCAGTACTTC. Its protein is CSAGPAGSGQYF.

This sequence joins TRBV11-2 and TRBJ1-3; a possible D gene is TRBD1 (6 bases). Germline lookup yields CDR1 SGHAT and CDR2 FQNNGV. This CDR3 is 17 amino acids long. V lost 5 bases, J lost 3 bases, and 20 bases lay in between. The CDR3 DNA is TGTGCCAGCAGCCCGGAAAACAGGGCTTGGGATGGAAACACCATATATTTT. Its protein product is CASSPENRAWDGNTIYF.

V usage is TRBV7-8 and J usage is TRBJ2-3; 7 positions match TRBD2. This CDR3 has 15 residues. Per germline, CDR1 SGHVS and CDR2 FQNEAQ. V trimming: 2 bases; J trimming: 2 bases; junction bases outside the gene matches: 4. For the CDR3, the DNA is TGTGCCAGCAGCTTATGGGGGGGAGCCACAGATACGCAGTATTTT. Residues: CASSLWGGATDTQYF.

V and J are TRBV7-9 and TRBJ2-2, with 8 bases identical to TRBD2. Germline V CDR1 and CDR2: SEHNR, FQNEAQ (reference sequence). The CDR3 totals 16 residues. J gave up 5 bases and V 5 bases, and 10 bases lay outside the gene matches. The CDR3 DNA sequence: TGTGCCAGCAGCCATAGGACTAGCCCTAGGACCGGGGAGCTGTTTTTT. It specifies CASSHRTSPRTGELFF.